This T cell receptor (beta chain) was found in a study of control samples from healthy donors and cancer patients. Profiling relied on immunoSEQ multiplex PCR, and the TCRdb table lists in-frame clones only, not all of them. The sample shows about 140,000 clones, under 95% of them seen only once. The clonotype originates from a young man in good health. What was sequenced was blood.

For the CDR3, the DNA is TGTGCCAGCAGTGAAGGGGGGGCGGTGCAGCCCCAGCATTTT. It encodes CASSEGGAVQPQHF. The chain is built from TRBV2 and TRBJ1-5; perhaps TRBD1 as D (6 bases). Deletions cut 1 base from V and 7 bases from J, with 11 bases between. The CDR3 loop spans 14 amino acids. Germline CDR1 SNHLY, CDR2 FYNNEI.